A selection of T cell receptor beta chains follows, all from one sample in a study of blood T cell repertoires in COVID-19. Here immunoSEQ multiplex PCR was the method, and the copy in TCRdb shows in-frame clones only, minus some. The sample lists approximately 220,000 clones; approximately 81% were seen once. Material for sequencing was peripheral blood. These receptors all stem from a woman aged 60-70 years who had recovered from COVID-19. Each CDR3 is given with its conserved first and last residue. A D gene is named only where the DNA matches it firmly. Size is stated for part of the rows, as once, few or many counts, or as a class when the clone is expanded.

D gene,clone size,J gene,V gene,CDR3 protein,CDR3 DNA
TRBD1,.,TRBJ1-2,TRBV4-1,CASSQDRTGYYGYTF,TGCGCCAGCAGCCAAGACCGGACAGGGTACTATGGCTACACCTTC
.,.,TRBJ1-5,TRBV21-1,CASSNRQAFSNQPQHF,TGTGCCAGCAGCAACCGACAGGCTTTTAGCAATCAGCCCCAGCATTTT
TRBD1,.,TRBJ1-1,TRBV19,CASSRQGDEAFF,TGTGCCAGTTCCAGACAGGGGGATGAAGCTTTCTTT
.,.,TRBJ2-5,TRBV2,CASSGLGETQYF,TGTGCCAGCAGCGGTCTTGGTGAGACCCAGTACTTC
.,.,TRBJ1-2,TRBV6-2/TRBV6-3,CASSWAGLGYTF,TGTGCCAGCAGTTGGGCAGGTCTCGGCTACACCTTC
TRBD1,.,TRBJ2-7,TRBV10-1,CASSDRTGLYEQYF,TGCGCCAGCAGTGACCGGACAGGGCTCTACGAGCAGTACTTC
TRBD1,.,TRBJ2-1,TRBV6-5,CASRGTGEYYNEQFF,TGTGCCAGCAGGGGGACAGGGGAATACTACAATGAGCAGTTCTTC
.,.,TRBJ2-7,TRBV3-1/TRBV3-2,CASRIGASYEQYF,TGTGCCAGCAGAATAGGGGCCTCCTACGAGCAGTACTTC
TRBD2,few,TRBJ2-3,TRBV7-3,CASSATSVRTDTQYF,TGTGCCAGCAGCGCCACTAGCGTCCGCACAGATACGCAGTATTTT
.,once,TRBJ1-2,TRBV2,CASSEESFNYGYTF,TGTGCCAGCAGTGAAGAGAGTTTCAACTATGGCTACACCTTC
.,.,TRBJ2-2,TRBV12-3/TRBV12-4,CASSFGRGELFF,TGTGCCAGCAGTTTTGGGAGAGGGGAGCTGTTTTTT
.,.,TRBJ2-3,TRBV3-1/TRBV3-2,CASSPATVDTQYF,TGTGCCAGCAGCCCCGCGACAGTTGATACGCAGTATTTT
TRBD2,.,TRBJ2-5,TRBV7-3,CASSKGLAIQETQYF,TGTGCCAGCAGCAAGGGACTAGCGATTCAAGAGACCCAGTACTTC
.,.,TRBJ2-7,TRBV5-8,CASSFGTSSYEQYF,TGTGCCAGCAGCTTCGGGACAAGTTCTTACGAGCAGTACTTC
TRBD1,.,TRBJ2-5,TRBV7-9,CASSSTGDGTQYF,TGTGCCAGCAGCTCCACAGGGGATGGGACCCAGTACTTC
TRBD2,.,TRBJ2-1,TRBV6-2/TRBV6-3,CASSPPPLAGGGVGEQFF,TGTGCCAGCAGTCCGCCCCCTCTAGCGGGGGGCGGGGTAGGAGAGCAGTTCTTC
TRBD1,.,TRBJ1-1,TRBV5-4,CASSPGQGIAVTEAFF,TGTGCCAGCAGCCCGGGACAGGGAATCGCTGTCACTGAAGCTTTCTTT
TRBD1,few,TRBJ1-3,TRBV4-1,CASSQGQGSTGNTIYF,TGCGCCAGCAGCCAGGGACAGGGGTCGACTGGAAACACCATATATTTT
.,.,TRBJ2-2,TRBV19,CASSILVSTNTGELFF,TGTGCCAGTAGTATTTTAGTGTCGACGAACACCGGGGAGCTGTTTTTT
.,.,TRBJ2-1,TRBV6-2/TRBV6-3,CASSLPGLALYEQFF,TGTGCCAGCAGTCTCCCGGGACTGGCTCTCTATGAGCAGTTCTTC
TRBD2,.,TRBJ2-3,TRBV3-1/TRBV3-2,CASSQEARGSGGVPSTDTQYF,TGTGCCAGCAGCCAAGAGGCCCGGGGTAGCGGGGGTGTGCCTAGCACAGATACGCAGTATTTT
TRBD2,.,TRBJ2-7,TRBV29-1,CSAAGTSAQGQYF,TGCAGCGCCGCCGGGACTAGCGCCCAGGGGCAGTACTTC
.,.,TRBJ2-5,TRBV7-7,CASSSWTDQETQYF,TGTGCTAGCAGCTCTTGGACAGACCAAGAGACCCAGTACTTC
.,.,TRBJ1-1,TRBV11-2,CASSYAGRDTEAFF,TGTGCCAGCAGCTACGCGGGACGAGATACTGAAGCTTTCTTT
TRBD2,once,TRBJ2-3,TRBV6-6,CASSSRTSGGGDTQYF,TGTGCCAGCAGTTCAAGGACTAGCGGGGGCGGAGATACGCAGTATTTT
TRBD1,.,TRBJ1-4,TRBV2,CAGRGGLNEKLFF,TGTGCCGGAAGAGGGGGCCTTAATGAAAAACTGTTTTTT
.,.,TRBJ2-3,TRBV4-2,CASGTESHTQYF,TGTGCCTCAGGTACCGAATCCCATACGCAGTATTTT
TRBD1,.,TRBJ1-1,TRBV18,CASSRTGTGEGTEAFF,TGTGCCAGCTCACGGACCGGGACAGGGGAGGGCACTGAAGCTTTCTTT
.,.,TRBJ2-7,TRBV4-3,CASSQAFSGSSYEQYF,TGCGCCAGCAGCCAAGCGTTTTCAGGAAGCTCCTACGAGCAGTACTTC
TRBD2,.,TRBJ2-1,TRBV25-1,CASKSLSSGEQFF,TGTGCCAGCAAATCATTATCTAGCGGGGAGCAGTTCTTC
.,.,TRBJ1-2,TRBV15,CATSRGGDDYGYTF,TGTGCCACCAGCAGGGGCGGGGACGACTATGGCTACACCTTC
TRBD2,.,TRBJ2-5,TRBV3-1/TRBV3-2,CASSQGGAGADGETQYF,TGTGCCAGCAGCCAAGGCGGAGCGGGGGCCGATGGCGAGACCCAGTACTTC
.,.,TRBJ2-2,TRBV10-1,CASSESIYGHPKTGELFF,TGCGCCAGCAGTGAGTCGATTTACGGACACCCCAAGACCGGGGAGCTGTTTTTT
.,.,TRBJ2-1,TRBV10-3,CAMRGGADEQFF,TGTGCCATGAGGGGGGGGGCCGATGAGCAGTTCTTC
TRBD1,.,TRBJ1-6,TRBV3-1/TRBV3-2,CASSSRDRGNSPLHF,TGTGCCAGCAGCTCCCGGGACAGGGGTAATTCACCCCTCCACTTT
.,.,TRBJ2-2,TRBV6-5,CASRRTLNTGELFF,TGTGCCAGCAGAAGGACACTGAACACCGGGGAGCTGTTTTTT
.,.,TRBJ2-4,TRBV29-1,CSSMTGLVQYF,TGCAGCTCCATGACAGGCCTAGTTCAGTACTTC
.,.,TRBJ1-6,TRBV25-1,CASSRYRENSPLHF,TGTGCCAGCAGTCGATACAGGGAAAATTCACCCCTCCACTTT
.,.,TRBJ1-5,TRBV6-2/TRBV6-3,CASSYHRLARPQHF,TGTGCCAGCAGTTACCACAGGTTGGCGCGGCCCCAGCATTTT
.,.,TRBJ2-2,TRBV7-3,CASSLDLGSGELFF,TGTGCCAGCAGCTTAGATCTAGGTTCTGGGGAGCTGTTTTTT
.,.,TRBJ1-2,TRBV5-1,CASSPGILANYGYTF,TGCGCCAGCAGCCCTGGAATCCTAGCTAACTATGGCTACACCTTC
.,.,TRBJ2-3,TRBV24-1,CATSDPGSVENTQYF,TGTGCCACCAGTGACCCCGGATCCGTGGAGAATACGCAGTATTTT
.,once,TRBJ1-1,TRBV18,CASSPEPPRVNTEAFF,TGTGCCAGCTCACCAGAGCCCCCGAGGGTGAACACTGAAGCTTTCTTT